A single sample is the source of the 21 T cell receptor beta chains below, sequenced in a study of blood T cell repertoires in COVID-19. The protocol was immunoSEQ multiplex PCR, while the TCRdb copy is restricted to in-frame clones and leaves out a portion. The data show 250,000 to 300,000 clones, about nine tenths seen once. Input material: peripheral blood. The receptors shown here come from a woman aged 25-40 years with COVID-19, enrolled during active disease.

The CDR3 is CASSLEDAGVWDTQYF. The CDR3, as DNA: TGCGCCAGCAGCTTGGAAGACGCGGGAGTATGGGATACGCAGTATTTT. The chain recombines TRBV5-1 with TRBJ2-3; TRBD2 matches 7 bases. V was pared by 0 bases and J by 6 bases, with 10 bases of the junction left unmatched. Per the germline V gene, CDR1 is SGHRS and CDR2 is YFSETQ. The CDR3 runs 16 residues.

CDR3 nucleotides: TGTGCCAGCAGCCCAACGGGACTAGCGGGAGTGGGTCGGGAGACCCAGTACTTC. Its protein product is CASSPTGLAGVGRETQYF. The J gene is TRBJ2-5, the V gene TRBV7-3, with TRBD2 identical over 14 bases. The CDR3 is 18 amino acids. With 5 bases clipped from V and 5 bases from J, the junction kept 13 bases outside the gene matches. Looked up from germline, CDR1 is SGHTA and CDR2 is FQGTGA.

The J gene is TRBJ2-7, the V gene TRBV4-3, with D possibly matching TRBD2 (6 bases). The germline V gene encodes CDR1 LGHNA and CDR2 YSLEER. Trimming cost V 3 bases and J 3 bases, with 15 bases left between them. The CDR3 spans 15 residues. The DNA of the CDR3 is TGCGCCAGCAGCCAGGCGACTAGAGGGGTCTACGAGCAGTACTTC. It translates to CASSQATRGVYEQYF.

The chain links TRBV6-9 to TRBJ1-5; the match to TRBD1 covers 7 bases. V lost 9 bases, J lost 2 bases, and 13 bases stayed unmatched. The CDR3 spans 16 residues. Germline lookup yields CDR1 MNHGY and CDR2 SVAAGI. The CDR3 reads CARRQGNRGRNQPQHF. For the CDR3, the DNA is TGTGCCAGGAGACAGGGAAATCGGGGCCGCAATCAGCCCCAGCATTTT.

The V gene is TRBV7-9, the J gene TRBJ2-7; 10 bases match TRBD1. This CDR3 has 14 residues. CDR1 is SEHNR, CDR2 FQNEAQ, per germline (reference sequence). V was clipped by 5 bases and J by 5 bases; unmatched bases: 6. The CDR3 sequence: CASSPRTGGNEQYF. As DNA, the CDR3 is TGTGCCAGCAGCCCGCGGACAGGGGGGAACGAGCAGTACTTC.

CDR3 sequence reads: CATSDWASGITGELFF. As DNA, the CDR3 is TGTGCCACCAGTGATTGGGCTAGCGGAATCACCGGGGAGCTGTTTTTT. The chain joins TRBV24-1 to TRBJ2-2, with 7 bases aligning to TRBD2. Germline V CDR1 and CDR2: KGHDR, SFDVKD. The CDR3 totals 16 residues. Germline trimming cut 2 bases from V and 4 bases from J; bases unmatched to any gene: 6.

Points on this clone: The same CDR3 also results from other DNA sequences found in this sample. The CDR3, as DNA: TGTGCCAGCAGCCCCAGCGGGGAGACCCAGTACTTC. It translates to CASSPSGETQYF. The rearrangement links TRBV5-5 to TRBJ2-5, with a weak D call TRBD2 (6 bases). The V gene lost 4 bases and the J gene lost 5 bases, with 9 bases spanning the gap. The CDR3 covers 12 residues. Germline V gene sequence: CDR1 SGHKS, CDR2 YYEKEE (reference sequence).

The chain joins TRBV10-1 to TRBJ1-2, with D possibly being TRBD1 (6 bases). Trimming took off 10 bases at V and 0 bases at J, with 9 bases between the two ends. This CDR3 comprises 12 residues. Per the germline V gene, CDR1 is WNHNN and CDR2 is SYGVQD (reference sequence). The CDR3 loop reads CATGVPNYGYTF. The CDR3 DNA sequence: TGCGCCACAGGGGTACCTAACTATGGCTACACCTTC.

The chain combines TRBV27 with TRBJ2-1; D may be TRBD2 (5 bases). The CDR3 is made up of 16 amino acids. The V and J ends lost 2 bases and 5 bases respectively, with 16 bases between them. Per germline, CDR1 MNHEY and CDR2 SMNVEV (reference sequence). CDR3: CASSLDAPLRDNEQFF. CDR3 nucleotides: TGTGCCAGCAGTTTAGACGCTCCCTTGAGGGACAATGAGCAGTTCTTC.

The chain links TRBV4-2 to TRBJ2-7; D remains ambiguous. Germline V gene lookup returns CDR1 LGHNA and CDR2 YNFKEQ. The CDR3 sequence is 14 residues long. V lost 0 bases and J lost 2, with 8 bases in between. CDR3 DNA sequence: TGTGCCAGCAGCCAAGAGAGGCTAGCCTACGAGCAGTACTTC. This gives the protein CASSQERLAYEQYF.

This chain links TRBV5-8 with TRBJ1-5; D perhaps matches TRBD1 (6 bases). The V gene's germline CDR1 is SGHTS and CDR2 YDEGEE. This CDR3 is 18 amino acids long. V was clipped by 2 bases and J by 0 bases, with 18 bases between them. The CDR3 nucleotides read TGTGCCAGCAGCTTCGTATTGATGCAGGGGAATAGCAATCAGCCCCAGCATTTT. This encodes CASSFVLMQGNSNQPQHF.

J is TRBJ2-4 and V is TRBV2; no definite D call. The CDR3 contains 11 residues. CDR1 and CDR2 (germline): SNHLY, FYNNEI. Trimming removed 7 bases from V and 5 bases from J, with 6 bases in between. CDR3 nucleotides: TGTGCCAGCATGCAGGAAAACATTCAGTACTTC. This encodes CASMQENIQYF.

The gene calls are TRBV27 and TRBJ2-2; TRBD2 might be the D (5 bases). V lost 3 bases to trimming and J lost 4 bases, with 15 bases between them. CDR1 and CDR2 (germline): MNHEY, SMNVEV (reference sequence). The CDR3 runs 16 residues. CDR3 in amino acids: CASSFLLGESTGELFF. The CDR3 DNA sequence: TGTGCCAGCAGTTTTCTCTTGGGAGAATCCACCGGGGAGCTGTTTTTT.

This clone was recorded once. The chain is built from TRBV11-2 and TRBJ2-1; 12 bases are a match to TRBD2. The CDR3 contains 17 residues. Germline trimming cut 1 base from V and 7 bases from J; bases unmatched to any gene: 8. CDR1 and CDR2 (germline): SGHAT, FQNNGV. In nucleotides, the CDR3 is TGTGCCAGCAGCTTAGGGCTAGCGGGAGGGCCGGGGAATGAGCAGTTCTTC. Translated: CASSLGLAGGPGNEQFF.

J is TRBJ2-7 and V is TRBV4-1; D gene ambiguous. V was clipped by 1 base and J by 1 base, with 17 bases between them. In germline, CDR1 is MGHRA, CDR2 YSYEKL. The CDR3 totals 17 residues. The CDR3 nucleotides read TGCGCCAGCAGCCAAGTTATGGGTAGTGTGACATCCTACGAGCAGTACTTC. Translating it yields CASSQVMGSVTSYEQYF.

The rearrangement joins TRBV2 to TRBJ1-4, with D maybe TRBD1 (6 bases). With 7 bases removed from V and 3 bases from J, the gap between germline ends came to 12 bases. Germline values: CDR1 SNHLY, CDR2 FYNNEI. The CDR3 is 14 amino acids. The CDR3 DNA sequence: TGTGCCAGCAAACAGGGTCGGTCTAATGAAAAACTGTTTTTT. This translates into CASKQGRSNEKLFF.

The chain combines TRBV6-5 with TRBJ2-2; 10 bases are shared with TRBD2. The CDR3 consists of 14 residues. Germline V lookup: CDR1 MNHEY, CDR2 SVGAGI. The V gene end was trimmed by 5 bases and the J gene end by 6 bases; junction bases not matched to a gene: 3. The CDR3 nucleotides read TGTGCCAGCAGTCTAGGACTAGCGGCCGGGGAGCTGTTTTTT. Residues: CASSLGLAAGELFF.

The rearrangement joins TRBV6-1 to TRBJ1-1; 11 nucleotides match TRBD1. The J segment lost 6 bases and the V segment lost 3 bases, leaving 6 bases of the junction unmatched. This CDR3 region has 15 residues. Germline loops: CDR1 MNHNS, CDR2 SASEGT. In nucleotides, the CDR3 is TGTGCCAGCAGTGACCCCGGGACAGGGGGTTCTGAAGCTTTCTTT. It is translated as CASSDPGTGGSEAFF.

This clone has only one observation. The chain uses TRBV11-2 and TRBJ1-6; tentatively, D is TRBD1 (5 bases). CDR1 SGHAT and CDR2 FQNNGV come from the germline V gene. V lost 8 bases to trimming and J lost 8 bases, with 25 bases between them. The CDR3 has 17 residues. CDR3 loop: CASALGRREGYDSPLHF. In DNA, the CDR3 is TGTGCCAGCGCCCTGGGACGAAGGGAGGGGTATGATTCACCCCTCCACTTT.

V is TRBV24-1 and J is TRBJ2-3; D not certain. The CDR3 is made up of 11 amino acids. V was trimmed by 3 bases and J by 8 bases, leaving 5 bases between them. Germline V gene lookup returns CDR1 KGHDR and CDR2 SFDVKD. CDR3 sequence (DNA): TGTGCCACCAGTGATACTGGTACGCAGTATTTT. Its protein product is CATSDTGTQYF.

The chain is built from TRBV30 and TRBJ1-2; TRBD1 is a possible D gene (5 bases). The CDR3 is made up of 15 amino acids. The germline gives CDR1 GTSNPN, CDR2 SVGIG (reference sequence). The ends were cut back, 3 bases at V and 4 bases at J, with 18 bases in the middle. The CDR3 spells CAWRGPPGIFYGYTF. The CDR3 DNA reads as TGTGCCTGGAGGGGTCCCCCAGGGATTTTCTATGGCTACACCTTC.